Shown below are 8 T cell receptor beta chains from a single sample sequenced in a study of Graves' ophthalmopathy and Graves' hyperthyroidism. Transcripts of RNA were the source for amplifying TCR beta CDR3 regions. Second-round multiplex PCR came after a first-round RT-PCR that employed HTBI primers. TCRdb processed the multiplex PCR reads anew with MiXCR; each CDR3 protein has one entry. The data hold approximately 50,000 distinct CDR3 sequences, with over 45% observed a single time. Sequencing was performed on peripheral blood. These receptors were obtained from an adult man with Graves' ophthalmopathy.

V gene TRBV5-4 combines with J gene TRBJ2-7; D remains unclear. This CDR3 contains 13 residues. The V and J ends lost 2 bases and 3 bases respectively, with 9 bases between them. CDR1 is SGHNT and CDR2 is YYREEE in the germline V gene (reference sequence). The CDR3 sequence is CASSLPYLYEQYF. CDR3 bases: TGTGCCAGCAGCTTACCGTATCTCTACGAGCAGTACTTC. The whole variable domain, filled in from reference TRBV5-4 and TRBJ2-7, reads ETGVTQSPTHLIKTRGQQVTLRCSSQSGHNTVSWYQQALGQGPQFIFQYYREEENGRGNFPPRFSGLQFPNYSSELNVNALELDDSALYLCASSLPYLYEQYFGPGTRLTVT.

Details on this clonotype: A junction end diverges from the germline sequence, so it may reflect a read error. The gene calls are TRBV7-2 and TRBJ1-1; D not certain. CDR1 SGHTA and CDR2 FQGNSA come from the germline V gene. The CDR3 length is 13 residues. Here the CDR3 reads CACSLDRQTEAFF. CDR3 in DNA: TGTGCCTGCAGCTTAGACCGCCAAACTGAAGCTTTCTTT.

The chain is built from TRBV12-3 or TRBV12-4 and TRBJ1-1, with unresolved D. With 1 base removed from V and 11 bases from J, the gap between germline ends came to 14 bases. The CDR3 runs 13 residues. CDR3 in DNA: TGTGCCAGCAGTTTAGATAGTCAGATCGGGGCTTTCTTT. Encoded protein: CASSLDSQIGAFF.

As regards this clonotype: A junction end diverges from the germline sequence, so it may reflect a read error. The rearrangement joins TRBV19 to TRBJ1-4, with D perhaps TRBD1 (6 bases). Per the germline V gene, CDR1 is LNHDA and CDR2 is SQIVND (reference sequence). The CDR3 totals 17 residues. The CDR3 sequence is CASGISASGAVGEKLFF. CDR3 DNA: TGTGCCAGTGGTATTTCCGCCTCGGGGGCAGTTGGTGAAAAACTGTTTTTT.

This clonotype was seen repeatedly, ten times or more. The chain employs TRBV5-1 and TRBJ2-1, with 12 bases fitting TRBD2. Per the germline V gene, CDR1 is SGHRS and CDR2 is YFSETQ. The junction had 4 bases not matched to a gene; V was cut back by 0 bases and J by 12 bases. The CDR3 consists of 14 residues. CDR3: CASSLGLAGEAQFF. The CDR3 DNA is TGCGCCAGCAGCTTGGGACTAGCGGGGGAGGCGCAGTTCTTC.

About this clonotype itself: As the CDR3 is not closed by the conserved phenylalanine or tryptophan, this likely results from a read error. The CDR3 DNA reads as TGTGCCGGCAGCTTAAAGGGACAGGGGGCGGGTGTGGGAGAGACCCAGTACGTC. This codes for CAGSLKGQGAGVGETQYV. J is TRBJ2-5 and V is TRBV11-2; 12 bases agree with TRBD1. The CDR3 sequence is 18 residues long. Germline CDR1 and CDR2: SGHAT and FQNNGV.

The CDR3 DNA reads TGCGCCACCAAGGGACAGGGGTGGACCGGGGAGCTGTTTTTT. Encoded protein: CATKGQGWTGELFF. The genes are TRBV10-2 and TRBJ2-2; 10 bases match TRBD1. V was pared by 10 bases and J by 5 bases, with 7 bases of the junction left unmatched. The CDR3 runs to 14 residues. The germline V gene has CDR1 WSHSY and CDR2 SAAADI.

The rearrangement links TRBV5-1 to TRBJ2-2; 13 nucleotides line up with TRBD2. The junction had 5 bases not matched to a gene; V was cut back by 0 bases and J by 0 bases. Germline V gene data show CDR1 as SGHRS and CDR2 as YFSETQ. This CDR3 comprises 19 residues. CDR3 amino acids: CASSLEGTSGIANTGELFF. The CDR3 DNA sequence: TGCGCCAGCAGCTTGGAGGGGACTAGCGGGATAGCGAACACCGGGGAGCTGTTTTTT.